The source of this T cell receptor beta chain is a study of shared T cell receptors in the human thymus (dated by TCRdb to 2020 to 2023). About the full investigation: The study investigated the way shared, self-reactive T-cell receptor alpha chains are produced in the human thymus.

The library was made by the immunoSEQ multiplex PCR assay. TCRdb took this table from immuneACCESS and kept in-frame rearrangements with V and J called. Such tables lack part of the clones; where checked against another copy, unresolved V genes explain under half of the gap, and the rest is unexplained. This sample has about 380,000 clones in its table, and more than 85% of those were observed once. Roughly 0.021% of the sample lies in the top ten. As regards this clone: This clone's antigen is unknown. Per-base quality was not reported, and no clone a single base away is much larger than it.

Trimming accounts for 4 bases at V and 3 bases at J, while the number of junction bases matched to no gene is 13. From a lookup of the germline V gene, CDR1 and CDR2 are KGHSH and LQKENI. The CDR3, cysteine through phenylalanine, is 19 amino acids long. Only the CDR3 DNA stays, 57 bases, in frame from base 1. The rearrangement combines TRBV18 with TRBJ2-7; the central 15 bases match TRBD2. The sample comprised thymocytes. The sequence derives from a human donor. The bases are TGTGCCAGCTCACTACCGGGACTAGCGGGAGGAACTCCAAACTACGAGCAGTACTTC. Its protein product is CASSLPGLAGGTPNYEQYF.